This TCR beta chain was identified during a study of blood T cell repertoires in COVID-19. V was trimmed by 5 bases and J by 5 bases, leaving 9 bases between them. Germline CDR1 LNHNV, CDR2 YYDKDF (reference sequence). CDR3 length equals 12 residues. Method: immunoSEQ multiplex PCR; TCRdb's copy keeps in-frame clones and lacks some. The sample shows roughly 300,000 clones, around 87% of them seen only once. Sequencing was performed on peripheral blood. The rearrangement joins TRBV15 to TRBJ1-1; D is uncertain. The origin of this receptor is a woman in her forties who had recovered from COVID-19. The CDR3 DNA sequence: TGTGCCACCAGCCAATCAGGAACTGAAGCTTTCTTT. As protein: CATSQSGTEAFF.